This paragraph covers one T cell receptor (beta chain) sequence. This clone was recorded a few times. Its antigen target is currently unknown. Per-base quality was not reported, and no clone a single base away is much larger than it. The entire isolated RNA was reverse transcribed using the High Capacity cDNA Reverse Transcription Kit, and thus expressed TCRB transcripts were sequenced. Deep immunoSEQ sequencing was performed on naive, central memory and regulatory T cell samples, with an average of roughly 3.5 million total reads per sample. Sorted cells were lysed in RLT buffer and RNA was extracted with DNase-treated RNeasy Micro or Mini kits, depending on cell number. Each cell subset was processed separately to prevent cross-contamination, with patient and healthy donor samples processed together. The immunoSEQ multiplex PCR was used to amplify TCRB sequences from cDNA, yielding 87-bp fragments that span the CDR3 region. The amplicons were sequenced using the Illumina HiSeq platform. Concerning the study's data processing: Synthetic template baselines were used to correct PCR bias computationally, reads within Hamming distance 2 were collapsed together, and singletons that could not be merged were discarded. By aligning reads against IMGT, V, D and J genes, CDR3 length, and insertions or deletions at six rearrangement sites were assigned. Within each subset, clonotype counts were normalized to the number of sorted cells before true diversity and Gini coefficients were calculated with the tcR R package. Repertoire sharing was quantified using the overlap coefficient calculated on TCRB nucleotide sequences. This is the immuneACCESS table as TCRdb keeps it, with only in-frame sequences that have V and J called. A part of the clones is gone; compared with another copy, unresolved V genes explain less than half, and the rest is unexplained. From that table come the V and J calls and clone size; the DNA was used to work out D and trimming. Across this sample there are some 370,000 clones, with 8.5% to 10% seen only once. The ten largest clones capture about 0.6% of the sample.

This specimen comes from a study of beta chain features in type 1 diabetes (dated by TCRdb to the late 2010s). A note on the overall study: Mean age, gender distribution, total cell number and subset yield did not differ between patients and healthy donors. Regulatory and stem cell-like memory subsets were isolated from only 8 patients and roughly eight healthy donors, whereas naive and central memory subsets came from all 30 or so donors. In the study, TCRB repertoires of sorted circulating CD4+ T cell subsets from recently diagnosed type 1 diabetes patients were compared with those of matched healthy donors. A total of roughly 98,000,000 sorted cells were examined across all samples, and a strong correlation was observed between cell number per subset and RNA yield.

A single peripheral blood draw of 90 to 150 mL on average was collected from each donor into heparinised tubes. Naive, central memory, regulatory and stem cell-like memory CD4+ T cells were sorted on a BD FACSAria II using a panel including CD45RO, CCR7, CD25, CD127, CD95 and CD27. A purity above 98% was achieved for all sorted populations. PBMCs were isolated right away by Lymphoprep density gradient centrifugation and were stained directly, without culture. So that batch effects would be minimized, each experiment stained and sorted samples in pairs, pairing one healthy donor with one patient. Results the study describes overall, beyond this receptor: Shorter templates might have been favored by PCR, but patient and control samples were amplified and corrected together, so both groups would have been affected equally by any skew. Because cDNA was sequenced instead of genomic DNA, highly expressing activated cells could be over-represented, though the groups showed no difference in activation or CD3 levels. At VDJ recombination sites, type 1 diabetes patients had fewer insertions and more deleted nucleotides, which implies abnormalities in thymic rearrangement. The naive, central memory and regulatory TCRB repertoires appeared to resemble one another more closely among patients than among healthy donors. A moderate but significant shortening of TCRB CDR3 length was observed in type 1 diabetes patients in all four CD4+ subsets. HLA sub-analyses involved small numbers of individuals, so any influence of HLA type on TCRB rearrangement remained unresolved.

The CDR3 covers 12 residues, taking in both the cysteine and the phenylalanine. Left in the record is the CDR3 DNA by itself, 36 bases read in frame from the first base. In the germline V gene, CDR1 corresponds to MDHEN and CDR2 to SYDVKM. Trimming costs V 3 bases and J 10 bases, and their ends lie 10 bases apart. This TCR was recovered from a young man with type 1 diabetes. The chain is assembled from TRBV28 and TRBJ2-1, with no D gene named confidently. Sequenced sample: central memory CD4+ T cells from blood. The DNA reads as follows: TGTGCCAGCAGTTTCACATCGTACGAGCAGTTCTTC. This sequence encodes CASSFTSYEQFF.